Listed here is a single T cell receptor beta chain. The antigen is not known. This sample is drawn from a study of identifying expanded T cells in peripheral blood. General study results and limits: Across healthy donors, higher total template counts meant significantly greater roughly 2-week count variance. Differentially abundant clones: roughly 1.3 between replicates, about 17 at 2 to 3 weeks, approximately 18 at four.

No infections or other immune events were documented during collection. TCRdb's table, derived via immunoSEQ multiplex PCR, lists solely in-frame clones and lacks some. The table lists 90,000 or so clones, approximately 83% of them singletons. The CDR3 spans 14 residues. Germline CDR1 reads SNHLY; CDR2 reads FYNNEI. V was clipped by 6 bases and J by 1 base, with 13 bases between them. The source is a person aged 18 to 70 in good health. The chain recombines TRBV2 with TRBJ2-7, with D possibly matching TRBD2 (7 bases). Sequences were obtained from blood. CDR3 DNA sequence: TGTGCCAGCAGGAGGGAGGGGGGTTCCTACGAGCAGTACTTC. This codes for CASRREGGSYEQYF.